The 15 T cell receptor beta chains presented below share a single source sample, sequenced in a study of shared clonotypes between healthy human individuals. As defined, naive CD8 cells were CD45RO-negative and positively selected for CCR7, with terminally differentiated effector memory CD45RA+ cells excluded. Using immunoSEQ multiplex PCR, the repertoire was profiled, and TCRdb retains in-frame clones only, with some absent. The sample comprises about 820,000 clones, 80% to 95% of which are singletons, and around 24% rests with the top ten. The sequenced material came from naive CD8+ T cells sorted from blood. The source of these receptors is a man aged 30-40 years in good health.

The gene calls are TRBV7-8 and TRBJ2-1, with 12 bases matching TRBD2. Trimming removed 8 bases from V and 0 bases from J; junction bases left unmatched: 2. Germline CDR1 reads SGHVS; CDR2 reads FQNEAQ. This CDR3 has 15 amino acids. The CDR3 here is CASLAGGFSYNEQFF. The CDR3 bases are TGTGCCAGCCTAGCGGGAGGGTTCTCCTACAATGAGCAGTTCTTC.

This rearrangement joins TRBV10-1 to TRBJ2-1; D unclear. Germline CDR1 is WNHNN and CDR2 is SYGVQD (reference sequence). With 8 bases removed from V and 0 bases from J, the gap between germline ends came to 11 bases. The length of the CDR3 is 14 residues. The CDR3 nucleotides are TGCGCCAGCTCGGAGTTAAACTCCTACAATGAGCAGTTCTTC. This sequence encodes CASSELNSYNEQFF.

Written as DNA, the CDR3 is TGTGCCAGCAGCTCCAACAGGGTTTCGTCTTCTGGGGCCAACGTCCTGACTTTC. This translates into CASSSNRVSSSGANVLTF. The chain employs TRBV11-2 and TRBJ2-6; tentative D call: TRBD1 (6 bases). CDR1 and CDR2 (germline): SGHAT, FQNNGV. The V end lost 4 bases, the J end lost 1 base, and 17 bases lay between the germline ends. This CDR3 contains 18 residues.

The rearrangement links TRBV13 to TRBJ1-2, with 9 bases fitting TRBD1. After removal of 3 bases from V and 4 bases from J, the junction contained 6 bases not matched to a gene. This CDR3 has 15 residues. CDR1 is PRHDT, CDR2 FYEKMQ, per germline (reference sequence). CDR3 protein: CASSLGQGGSYGYTF. DNA for the CDR3: TGTGCCAGCAGCTTGGGACAGGGCGGAAGCTATGGCTACACCTTC.

The chain joins TRBV28 to TRBJ2-1, with TRBD2 matching 7 bases. There are 15 residues in the CDR3. Germline V gene data show CDR1 as MDHEN and CDR2 as SYDVKM. V lost 3 bases, J lost 2 bases, and 4 bases stayed unmatched. The CDR3 sequence is CASSFRGTTYNEQFF. The CDR3 DNA is TGTGCCAGCAGTTTCCGCGGGACTACCTACAATGAGCAGTTCTTC.

The chain combines TRBV15 with TRBJ2-7; possibly TRBD1 for D (6 bases). Germline V gene sequence: CDR1 LNHNV, CDR2 YYDKDF (reference sequence). V gave up 2 bases and J gave up 2 bases, with 13 bases separating them. The CDR3 covers 15 residues. DNA for the CDR3: TGTGCCACCAGCAGATCAACAGGGCTAACCTACGAGCAGTACTTC. As protein: CATSRSTGLTYEQYF.

The chain combines TRBV10-2 with TRBJ1-1; TRBD1 matches 10 bases. The V and J ends lost 4 bases and 4 bases, in that order; junction bases with no gene match: 9. This CDR3 spans 16 amino acids. CDR1 and CDR2 (germline): WSHSY, SAAADI. The CDR3 coding sequence is TGCGCCAGCAGTGGAGGGACAGGGGATTTAACCACTGAAGCTTTCTTT. The encoded protein is CASSGGTGDLTTEAFF.

The CDR3 loop reads CASRISGGNTEAFF. The CDR3 DNA is TGTGCCAGTAGAATTTCGGGGGGTAACACTGAAGCTTTCTTT. This rearrangement joins TRBV19 to TRBJ1-1; a possible D gene is TRBD1 (5 bases). Trimming took off 6 bases at V and 2 bases at J, with 13 bases between the two ends. Germline CDR1 LNHDA, CDR2 SQIVND (reference sequence). This CDR3 region has 14 residues. Using reference TRBV19 and TRBJ1-1 for the parts outside the CDR3, the full variable domain is DGGITQSPKYLFRKEGQNVTLSCEQNLNHDAMYWYRQDPGQGLRLIYYSQIVNDFQKGDIAEGYSVSREKKESFPLTVTSAQKNPTAFYLCASRISGGNTEAFFGQGTRLTVV.

J is TRBJ1-2 and V is TRBV4-1, with no clear D. Germline V gene data show CDR1 as MGHRA and CDR2 as YSYEKL. The CDR3 runs to 13 residues. The V end lost 0 bases, the J end lost 8 bases, and 10 bases lay between the germline ends. CDR3 DNA: TGCGCCAGCAGCCAAGAGCGGAGGAACGGCTACACCTTC. Its protein product is CASSQERRNGYTF.

This chain uses TRBV27 with TRBJ2-2; D might be TRBD1 or TRBD2, each matching 6 bases. V lost 2 bases and J 5 bases, leaving 12 bases between the germline ends. Germline CDR1 MNHEY, CDR2 SMNVEV (reference sequence). The CDR3 loop spans 15 amino acids. CDR3 nucleotide sequence: TGTGCCAGCAGTTTAGGCGTAGGGGGGACCGGGGAGCTGTTTTTT. Translating gives CASSLGVGGTGELFF.

The rearrangement uses TRBV14 and TRBJ2-5, with TRBD2 as a possible D gene (5 bases). Trimming pared 2 bases from V and 7 bases from J, leaving 14 bases between. Germline CDR1 is SGHDN and CDR2 is FVKESK. The CDR3 totals 14 residues. DNA for the CDR3: TGTGCCAGCAGCCAAAGGAGGAGCACTGGGACCCAGTACTTC. Residues: CASSQRRSTGTQYF.

V and J are TRBV29-1 and TRBJ2-2; unclear D gene. V lost 5 bases and J 0 bases, leaving 4 bases between the germline ends. Germline CDR1 is SQVTM and CDR2 is ANQGSEA. CDR3 length equals 12 residues. The CDR3 DNA is TGCAGCGTTTTCTCGAACACCGGGGAGCTGTTTTTT. Protein product: CSVFSNTGELFF.

V and J are TRBV6-5 and TRBJ2-6; D gene uncertain. Germline V gene sequence: CDR1 MNHEY, CDR2 SVGAGI. Trimming removed 0 bases at V and 3 bases at J, with 6 bases between. The CDR3 consists of 15 residues. The CDR3 sequence is CASSYSSGGANVLTF. The CDR3 nucleotides read TGTGCCAGCAGTTACTCGAGTGGTGGGGCCAACGTCCTGACTTTC.

The chain couples TRBV7-9 to TRBJ2-1; D is unclear. Germline CDR1 and CDR2: SEHNR and FQNEAQ (reference sequence). The CDR3 extends over 11 amino acids. V was trimmed by 5 bases and J by 9 bases, leaving 8 bases between them. CDR3 protein: CASSLESEQFF. The CDR3 nucleotides are TGTGCCAGCAGCCTAGAGAGTGAGCAGTTCTTC.

J is TRBJ2-7 and V is TRBV4-1; tentatively, D is TRBD2 (7 bases). Germline V gene sequence: CDR1 MGHRA, CDR2 YSYEKL. V was trimmed by 0 bases and J by 6 bases, leaving 15 bases between them. The length of the CDR3 is 15 residues. This chain's CDR3 is CASSQDTGSGGEQYF. CDR3 nucleotides: TGCGCCAGCAGCCAAGATACAGGGTCGGGGGGCGAGCAGTACTTC.